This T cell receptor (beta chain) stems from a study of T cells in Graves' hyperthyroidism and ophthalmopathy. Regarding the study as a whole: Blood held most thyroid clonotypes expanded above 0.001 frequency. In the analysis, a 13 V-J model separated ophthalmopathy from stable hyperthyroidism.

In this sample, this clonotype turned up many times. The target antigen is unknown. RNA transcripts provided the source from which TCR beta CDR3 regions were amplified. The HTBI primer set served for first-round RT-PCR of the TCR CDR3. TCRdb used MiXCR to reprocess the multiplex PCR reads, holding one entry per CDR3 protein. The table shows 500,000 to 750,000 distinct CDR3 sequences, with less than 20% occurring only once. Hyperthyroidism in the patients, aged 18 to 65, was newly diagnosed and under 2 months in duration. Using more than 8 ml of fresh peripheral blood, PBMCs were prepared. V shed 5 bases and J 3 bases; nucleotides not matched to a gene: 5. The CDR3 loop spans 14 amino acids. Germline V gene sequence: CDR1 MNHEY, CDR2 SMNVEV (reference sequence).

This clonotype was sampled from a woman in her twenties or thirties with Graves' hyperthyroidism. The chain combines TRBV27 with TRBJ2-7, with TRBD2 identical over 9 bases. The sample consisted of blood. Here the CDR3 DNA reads TGTGCCAGCAGTCGCGGGGGGGACGACTACGAGCAGTACTTC. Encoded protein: CASSRGGDDYEQYF.